These 5 T cell receptor beta chains were all obtained from the same sample, sequenced in a study of shared clonotypes between healthy human individuals. Only in-frame clones appear in the TCRdb table, and some are missing; sequencing was by immunoSEQ multiplex PCR. The table has about half a million clones, about 85% seen once; the top ten hold roughly an eighth. The sequenced sample was PBMCs. These receptors originate from a woman in her thirties or forties in good health. Some clones in this sample may be carry-over from other donors' samples.

This clone was detected only once. The chain couples TRBV7-9 to TRBJ1-2, with D hard to call. The CDR3 is 14 amino acids. V was cut by 2 bases and J by 4 bases, with 11 bases left in between. Germline CDR1 and CDR2: SEHNR and FQNEAQ (reference sequence). The DNA of the CDR3 is TGTGCCAGCAGCTTATCCTCAGCCACCTATGGCTACACCTTC. Protein sequence: CASSLSSATYGYTF.

For this clone: An end of the junction does not agree with germline; a read error may underlie this. The chain joins TRBV5-1 to TRBJ2-7, with 7 bases that match TRBD2. CDR1 and CDR2 (germline): SGHRS, YFSETQ. The CDR3 runs 13 residues. The DNA for the CDR3 is TGCGCCACCGCCAGGGAGGGGTCCTACGAGCGGTACTTC. It specifies CATAREGSYERYF.

This clone was seen a handful of times. The V and J genes are TRBV23-1 and TRBJ2-5; 11 bases map to TRBD2. TRBV23-1 is designated an ORF whose function remains uncertain. Trimming cost V 6 bases and J 5 bases; bases outside gene matches: 14. The CDR3 is 17 residues long. CDR3 protein: CASSPGASGRSQETQYF. CDR3 in DNA: TGCGCCAGCAGCCCCGGGGCTAGCGGGAGGAGTCAGGAGACCCAGTACTTC.

This clone was counted once. This sequence joins TRBV11-3 and TRBJ2-7; 7 positions match TRBD1. CDR1 and CDR2 (germline): SGHNT, YENEEA. The ends lost 4 bases at V and 1 base at J; junction bases unmatched: 7. The CDR3 has 15 amino acids. DNA of the CDR3: TGTGCCAGCAGCTCCGGACAGGACTTATCCTACGAGCAGTACTTC. Protein product: CASSSGQDLSYEQYF. The variable domain in full, completed from reference TRBV11-3 and TRBJ2-7, reads EAGVVQSPRYKIIEKKQPVAFWCNPISGHNTLYWYLQNLGQGPELLIRYENEEAVDDSQLPKDRFSAERLKGVDSTLKIQPAELGDSAVYLCASSSGQDLSYEQYFGPGTRLTVT.

As to this clone: Mismatch with germline at one junction end may stem from a read error. The V and J genes are TRBV7-7 and TRBJ2-1; the match to TRBD2 covers 8 bases. The CDR3 is 15 residues long. The germline V gene encodes CDR1 SSHAT and CDR2 FNYEAQ (reference sequence). CDR3 sequence: CASSLDWREANEQFF. The CDR3 coding sequence is TGTGCTAGCAGCCTAGACTGGCGGGAGGCAAATGAGCAGTTCTTC. The variable domain in full, with the rest retrieved from reference TRBV7-7 and TRBJ2-1, is GAGVSQSPRYKVTKRGQDVTLRCDPISSHATLYWYQQALGQGPEFLTYFNYEAQPDKSGLPSDRFSAERPEGSISTLTIQRTEQRDSAMYRCASSLDWREANEQFFGPGTRLTVL.